This T cell receptor beta chain came from a study of PD-1 blockade in classical Hodgkin lymphoma. Study-level points and caveats: Complete responders had baseline diversity similar to newly diagnosed patients. It was reported that newly diagnosed patients had less baseline TCR diversity than healthy donors.

Time point in this sample: cycle 4 day 1 (C4D1), after less than 7 weeks of nivolumab. All patients relapsed after autologous stem cell transplantation, and brentuximab vedotin exposure varied. Classifying best responses yielded complete response, partial response or progressive disease. Remarks on this clone: Its antigen is as yet unknown.

Unmatched junction bases numbered 6, after V lost 3 bases and J lost 10 bases. The CDR3 has 15 amino acids. Germline CDR1 reads SGHNT; CDR2 reads YENEEA. TCRdb's copy holds only in-frame clones and misses some; the assay was immunoSEQ multiplex PCR. There are 20,000 to 25,000 clones in the sample; 70% to 75% occur only once, and 15% to 20% lies in the top ten. Sequences were derived from peripheral blood mononuclear cells (PBMCs), sampled before the fourth cycle of nivolumab. This clonotype originated in a human donor with classical Hodgkin lymphoma. This chain connects TRBV11-3 to TRBJ2-2, with 12 bases matching TRBD2. The CDR3 sequence is CASSFRLAGAEELFF. The CDR3 DNA is TGTGCCAGCAGCTTCAGACTAGCGGGAGCAGAGGAGCTGTTTTTT.